The following is a T cell receptor (beta chain) sequence with its context. The antigen is not known. This specimen comes from a study of T cells expressing NK-cell markers. At the level of the study: Seropositivity for HCMV was found in seven of the eight sequenced donors, with one seronegative. Whole-study findings and limits: Five to seven of the donors carried dominant NKG2C+ clonotypes that took up roughly 1.0-8% of their CD8+ T cells.

This CDR3 has 14 amino acids. CDR1 is LNHDA, CDR2 SQIVND, per germline (reference sequence). Reprocessing the 5' RACE reads, TCRdb reports a single entry for every CDR3 protein and omits DNA. The sample data list about 150,000 distinct CDR3 sequences. V gene TRBV19 combines with J gene TRBJ2-3; with no DNA, the TCRdb D assignment of TRBD1 cannot be verified. The receptor was derived from a woman between 45 and 60 years old in good health. The sample was blood T cells: a sorted CD56 or NKG2C T cell subset, CD4+ or CD8+ T cells, or bulk PBMC T cells (not recorded which). CDR3 sequence reads: CASTSTAIEDTQYF. Filled out from reference TRBV19 and TRBJ2-3, the complete variable domain reads DGGITQSPKYLFRKEGQNVTLSCEQNLNHDAMYWYRQDPGQGLRLIYYSQIVNDFQKGDIAEGYSVSREKKESFPLTVTSAQKNPTAFYLCASTSTAIEDTQYFGPGTRLTVL.